The sequence of this TCR beta chain was determined in a study of blood T cell repertoires in COVID-19. V was cut by 11 bases and J by 0 bases, with 13 bases left in between. The CDR3 runs to 14 residues. Looked up from germline, CDR1 is MDHEN and CDR2 is SYDVKM. Original processing notes: Estimation of nucleated cell counts was performed using reference gene primer amplification. Some clones are missing from TCRdb's copy, which holds only in-frame ones; the method was immunoSEQ multiplex PCR. V, J and clone size derive from that table, while D and trimming were established from the DNA sequence. The sample records about 98,000 clones, more than 85% being singletons.

This clonotype was obtained from a man aged 50 to 59 with active or convalescent COVID-19. This chain uses TRBV28 with TRBJ2-2; maybe TRBD1 (5 bases). The sample comprised peripheral blood. CDR3 in DNA: TGTGCCGGTTCAGGGTTGGCGAACACCGGGGAGCTGTTTTTT. Protein product: CAGSGLANTGELFF. Full variable domain (rest looked up from reference TRBV28 and TRBJ2-2): DVKVTQSSRYLVKRTGEKVFLECVQDMDHENMFWYRQDPGLGLRLIYFSYDVKMKEKGDIPEGYSVSREKKERFSLILESASTNQTSMYLCAGSGLANTGELFFGEGSRLTVL.